The 32 T cell receptor beta chains in this list originate from one sample, sequenced in a study of cytomegalovirus exposure and HLA in healthy donors. The PCR was carried out with 60 Vbeta primers and 13 Jbeta primers. Sequenced by immunoSEQ multiplex PCR; TCRdb stores in-frame clones only, minus some. The data contain some 140,000 clones, 80% of them seen just once; the ten biggest clones take up about 4.4%. Specimen: PBMCs. The source is a man younger than 40 in good health.

This chain joins TRBV19 and TRBJ2-7; 9 bases map to TRBD1. V lost 7 bases and J lost 2; bases outside the gene matches: 9. The CDR3 is 15 residues long. Per germline, CDR1 LNHDA and CDR2 SQIVND (reference sequence). DNA of the CDR3: TGTGCCAGTACCCTAGGGGGGACAGGGACCTACGAGCAGTACTTC. This encodes CASTLGGTGTYEQYF.

V and J are TRBV5-4 and TRBJ2-7; D unclear. The germline V gene has CDR1 SGHNT and CDR2 YYREEE (reference sequence). V shed 4 bases and J shed 0 bases, with 11 bases lying between them. The CDR3 covers 14 residues. The CDR3 spells CASSTRVSSYEQYF. CDR3 DNA sequence: TGTGCCAGCAGCACACGGGTTAGCTCCTACGAGCAGTACTTC.

This chain joins TRBV6-1 and TRBJ2-7; 13 nucleotides line up with TRBD2. The CDR3 totals 18 residues. V shed 0 bases and J 2 bases; nucleotides not matched to a gene: 7. The germline V gene has CDR1 MNHNS and CDR2 SASEGT. CDR3 region: CASSEAGPGTSGAYEQYF. The CDR3 DNA follows: TGTGCCAGCAGTGAAGCGGGCCCTGGGACTAGCGGGGCCTACGAGCAGTACTTC.

A single count supports this clone. This chain uses TRBV5-1 with TRBJ1-4; possibly TRBD1 for D (5 bases). Trimming pared 2 bases from V and 3 bases from J, leaving 11 bases between. This CDR3 is built from 15 residues. Germline V gene data show CDR1 as SGHRS and CDR2 as YFSETQ. CDR3 in amino acids: CASSLHRSANEKLFF. The CDR3 DNA reads TGCGCCAGCAGCTTACACAGGTCGGCTAATGAAAAACTGTTTTTT.

J is TRBJ2-2 and V is TRBV7-8; possible D gene TRBD1, 5 bases. Trimming took off 1 base at V and 2 bases at J, with 11 bases between the two ends. CDR3 size: 16 residues. Per the germline V gene, CDR1 is SGHVS and CDR2 is FQNEAQ. The CDR3 sequence: CASSLGTDSNTGELFF. The CDR3 DNA reads as TGTGCCAGCAGCTTAGGTACTGACAGTAACACCGGGGAGCTGTTTTTT. The whole variable domain, filled in from reference TRBV7-8 and TRBJ2-2, reads GAGVSQSPRYKVAKRGQDVALRCDPISGHVSLFWYQQALGQGPEFLTYFQNEAQLDKSGLPSDRFFAERPEGSVSTLKIQRTQQEDSAVYLCASSLGTDSNTGELFFGEGSRLTVL.

The gene calls are TRBV28 and TRBJ1-2; D not resolved. This CDR3 region has 14 residues. V was cut by 2 bases and J by 2 bases, with 9 bases left in between. CDR1 MDHEN and CDR2 SYDVKM come from the germline V gene. CDR3 loop: CASSLSVRNYGYTF. CDR3 DNA sequence: TGTGCCAGCAGTTTAAGTGTCCGGAACTATGGCTACACCTTC.

This clone was recorded only once. The CDR3 loop reads CASSFRDRGATNEKLFF. The CDR3 DNA sequence: TGTGCCAGCAGCTTCCGGGACAGGGGGGCTACTAATGAAAAACTGTTTTTT. The rearrangement uses TRBV7-2 and TRBJ1-4, with 11 bases fitting TRBD1. In germline, CDR1 is SGHTA, CDR2 FQGNSA. The length of the CDR3 is 17 residues. V gave up 3 bases and J gave up 2 bases; unmatched junction bases: 5.

The chain couples TRBV6-5 to TRBJ2-7; D unresolved. Germline V gene data show CDR1 as MNHEY and CDR2 as SVGAGI. The CDR3 runs 12 residues. Trimming left V 6 bases short and J 3 bases short, with 9 bases between. Written as DNA, the CDR3 is TGTGCCAGCAGCCAACTCGGCTACGAGCAGTACTTC. Translation gives CASSQLGYEQYF.

The rearrangement links TRBV21-1 to TRBJ1-5. TRBV21-1 is marked as a pseudogene. There are 15 residues in the CDR3. In nucleotides, the CDR3 is TGTGCCAGCAACCTCGGAGAGGGTAGCAATCAGCCCCAGCATTTT. Amino acid sequence: CASNLGEGSNQPQHF.

J is TRBJ2-7 and V is TRBV5-5; 7 nucleotides match TRBD2. The trim removed 8 bases at V and 4 bases at J, leaving 6 bases unmatched. Germline V gives CDR1 SGHKS, CDR2 YYEKEE (reference sequence). This CDR3 spans 12 amino acids. The chain's CDR3 is CASMAGAYEQYF. CDR3 DNA sequence: TGTGCCAGTATGGCGGGAGCGTACGAGCAGTACTTC.

V gene TRBV28 combines with J gene TRBJ1-1, with TRBD1 as a possible D gene (6 bases). In germline, CDR1 is MDHEN, CDR2 SYDVKM. V was clipped by 8 bases and J by 4 bases, with 26 bases between them. This CDR3 contains 17 residues. The CDR3 region has the DNA TGTGCCAGCGGGGCGGAGGGCTTTTTAGGGGGGGTCACTGAAGCTTTCTTT. Amino acid sequence: CASGAEGFLGGVTEAFF.

The gene calls are TRBV6-1 and TRBJ2-1; the D gene is possibly TRBD2 (6 bases). The CDR3 covers 20 residues. V lost 2 bases and J 4 bases, leaving 27 bases between the germline ends. From germline, CDR1 is MNHNS and CDR2 SASEGT. The CDR3 protein is CASSELPAGGSGKLYNEQFF. Written as DNA, the CDR3 is TGTGCCAGCAGTGAATTGCCTGCTGGGGGTAGCGGAAAACTTTACAATGAGCAGTTCTTC.

CDR3 protein: CAWGVGAGLRYEQYF. DNA for the CDR3: TGTGCCTGGGGGGTTGGGGCAGGGCTGAGGTACGAGCAGTACTTC. This sequence joins TRBV30 and TRBJ2-5; possible D gene TRBD1, 5 bases. Gene TRBJ2-7 matches the end of the DNA better, so the J call may be wrong. The CDR3 runs to 15 residues. CDR1 is GTSNPN and CDR2 is SVGIG in the germline V gene (reference sequence).

The rearrangement uses TRBV7-2 and TRBJ1-1; tentatively, D is TRBD1 (6 bases). Deletions cut 3 bases from V and 1 base from J, with 12 bases between. This CDR3 is 15 amino acids long. CDR1 is SGHTA, CDR2 FQGNSA, per germline. For the CDR3, the DNA is TGTGCCAGCAGCTTCGTCCAGGGGAAGAACACTGAAGCTTTCTTT. Encoded protein: CASSFVQGKNTEAFF.

The CDR3 nucleotides read TGCGCCAGCAGCCCCTTGGGGGGAGGAGTGAGTGAGCAGTTCTTC. This sequence encodes CASSPLGGGVSEQFF. V gene TRBV4-1 combines with J gene TRBJ2-1, with D possibly TRBD2 on 6 matching bases. CDR3 length: 15 amino acids. V was cut by 4 bases and J by 9 bases, with 19 bases left in between. Germline V gene sequence: CDR1 MGHRA, CDR2 YSYEKL.

This clone is a singleton in its sample. V usage is TRBV6-5 and J usage is TRBJ2-2; the D gene is possibly TRBD2 (5 bases). The CDR3 has 12 amino acids. Per the germline V gene, CDR1 is MNHEY and CDR2 is SVGAGI. Trimming took off 2 bases at V and 8 bases at J, with 6 bases between the two ends. The CDR3 DNA follows: TGTGCCAGCAGTTACGAGGGAGGGGAGCTGTTTTTT. Amino acid sequence: CASSYEGGELFF.

This chain links TRBV7-2 with TRBJ1-3; D perhaps matches TRBD1 (5 bases). The V gene lost 1 base and the J gene lost 2 bases, with 9 bases spanning the gap. Germline-derived CDR1 and CDR2 are SGHTA and FQGNSA. CDR3 length: 15 amino acids. Here the CDR3 DNA reads TGTGCCAGCAGCTTAGTTGGCAGGGCTGGAAACACCATATATTTT. Its translation: CASSLVGRAGNTIYF.

The chain carries TRBV6-6 and TRBJ2-2, with a possible D match to TRBD1 (5 bases). Trimming cost V 5 bases and J 5 bases, with 15 bases left between them. The CDR3 is 15 amino acids. Germline V CDR1 and CDR2: MNHNY, SVGAGI (reference sequence). Written as DNA, the CDR3 is TGTGCCAGCAGTACATTCAGGGTCGGGACCGGGGAGCTGTTTTTT. Protein product: CASSTFRVGTGELFF.

This clone was detected once. V and J are TRBV27 and TRBJ2-7; 10 bases fit TRBD2. The CDR3 is made up of 15 amino acids. Unmatched junction bases numbered 7, after V lost 6 bases and J lost 2 bases. Germline V CDR1 and CDR2: MNHEY, SMNVEV (reference sequence). The DNA of the CDR3 is TGTGCCAGCAGCCGCCCTAGCGGGGGTACCTACGAGCAGTACTTC. This translates into CASSRPSGGTYEQYF.

The chain carries TRBV6-1 and TRBJ2-4; 7 nucleotides line up with TRBD2. CDR1 MNHNS and CDR2 SASEGT come from the germline V gene. The CDR3 is 16 residues long. The ends lost 4 bases at V and 0 bases at J; junction bases unmatched: 6. The CDR3 loop reads CASSGRDYLAKNIQYF. In DNA, the CDR3 is TGTGCCAGCAGTGGCCGGGACTACCTAGCCAAAAACATTCAGTACTTC.

V usage is TRBV25-1 and J usage is TRBJ2-2; possibly TRBD1 for D (5 bases). CDR3 length: 13 amino acids. V was trimmed by 5 bases and J by 7 bases, leaving 11 bases between them. The germline gives CDR1 MGHDK, CDR2 SYGVNS. The chain's CDR3 is CASSTPGYGELFF. The CDR3, as DNA: TGTGCCAGCAGTACCCCAGGGTACGGGGAGCTGTTTTTT.

The rearrangement uses TRBV18 and TRBJ1-1; D gene uncertain. V was pared by 6 bases and J by 0 bases, with 11 bases between. Per germline, CDR1 KGHSH and CDR2 LQKENI. CDR3 length equals 14 residues. The CDR3 loop reads CASSHDIMNTEAFF. Written as DNA, the CDR3 is TGTGCCAGCTCTCACGACATCATGAACACTGAAGCTTTCTTT.

This clone has only one observation. The chain has TRBV30 and TRBJ2-1; 10 bases are a match to TRBD1. Germline CDR1 reads GTSNPN; CDR2 reads SVGIG (reference sequence). Germline trimming cut 2 bases from V and 12 bases from J; bases unmatched to any gene: 10. The CDR3 extends over 14 amino acids. The CDR3 DNA sequence: TGTGCCTGGAGTAGGTTGGGACAGGGGACGGGGCAGTTCTTC. Protein: CAWSRLGQGTGQFF.

V and J are TRBV30 and TRBJ2-5; TRBD1 agrees at 7 bases. V gave up 3 bases and J gave up 9 bases; unmatched junction bases: 19. CDR1 GTSNPN and CDR2 SVGIG come from the germline V gene (reference sequence). The CDR3 covers 16 residues. The CDR3 nucleotides read TGTGCCTGGAGGGATAAAGGGACAGATCAGAGTTGGGCCCAGTACTTC. Encoded protein: CAWRDKGTDQSWAQYF.

The chain joins TRBV28 to TRBJ1-1; TRBD1 is a possible D gene (5 bases). Between the trimmed V and J ends, which lost 3 bases and 6 bases, there was a span of 17 bases. This CDR3 region has 15 residues. Per germline, CDR1 MDHEN and CDR2 SYDVKM. The CDR3 reads CASSFAPGKVAEAFF. For the CDR3, the DNA is TGTGCCAGCAGTTTTGCCCCAGGGAAGGTCGCTGAAGCTTTCTTT.

The rearrangement joins TRBV29-1 to TRBJ2-1; 8 bases agree with TRBD1. The CDR3 covers 13 residues. Germline-derived CDR1 and CDR2 are SQVTM and ANQGSEA. Unmatched junction bases numbered 5, after V lost 7 bases and J lost 3 bases. The CDR3 spells CSGDRGHYNEQFF. The DNA for the CDR3 is TGCAGCGGTGACAGGGGCCACTACAATGAGCAGTTCTTC.

Worth noting for this clone: An end of the junction does not agree with germline; a read error may underlie this. V usage is TRBV11-2 and J usage is TRBJ1-4; TRBD1 aligns across 9 bases. CDR1 is SGHAT, CDR2 FQNNGV, per germline. CDR3 length: 11 residues. This chain's CDR3 is CASSLGWDRAF. The CDR3 DNA reads as TGTGCCAGCAGCTTAGGATGGGACAGGGCCTTT. The entire variable domain, with the rest obtained from reference TRBV11-2 and TRBJ1-4, is as follows: EAGVAQSPRYKIIEKRQSVAFWCNPISGHATLYWYQQILGQGPKLLIQFQNNGVVDDSQLPKDRFSAERLKGVDSTLKIQPAKLEDSAVYLCASSLGWDRAFGSGTQLSVL.

The J gene is TRBJ2-5, the V gene TRBV28; tentative D call: TRBD2 (6 bases). The J call may be in error: the DNA end matches TRBJ2-7 better. The germline gives CDR1 MDHEN, CDR2 SYDVKM. The CDR3 extends over 15 amino acids. Here the CDR3 reads CASSLGGTASYEQYF. In DNA, the CDR3 is TGTGCCAGCAGTTTAGGGGGGACTGCTTCCTACGAGCAGTACTTC.

The chain has TRBV2 and TRBJ2-1, with 8 bases that match TRBD2. The CDR3 has 15 residues. Germline lookup yields CDR1 SNHLY and CDR2 FYNNEI. With 7 bases clipped from V and 9 bases from J, the junction kept 14 bases outside the gene matches. The DNA for the CDR3 is TGTGCCAGCAAGCCCGAGACTGGAGCGGGAGTTGAGCAGTTCTTC. Translation gives CASKPETGAGVEQFF.

The chain joins TRBV18 to TRBJ1-1; tentative D call: TRBD1 (5 bases). Germline V gives CDR1 KGHSH, CDR2 LQKENI. CDR3 length equals 16 residues. The ends were cut back, 0 bases at V and 0 bases at J, with 11 bases in the middle. DNA of the CDR3: TGTGCCAGCTCACCACCGCGGGGGGGGATGAACACTGAAGCTTTCTTT. Translating gives CASSPPRGGMNTEAFF.

This clone has only a few counts. The chain combines TRBV11-3 with TRBJ2-5, with D possibly matching TRBD1 (5 bases). Looked up from germline, CDR1 is SGHNT and CDR2 is YENEEA. V was clipped by 5 bases and J by 4 bases, with 14 bases between them. The CDR3 is 14 amino acids. The CDR3: CASSPGQVGETQYF. The DNA of the CDR3 is TGTGCCAGCAGCCCCGGACAAGTAGGAGAGACCCAGTACTTC.

J is TRBJ2-5 and V is TRBV15; D is perhaps TRBD2 (6 bases). The germline gives CDR1 LNHNV, CDR2 YYDKDF (reference sequence). The CDR3 loop spans 15 amino acids. V was shortened by 4 bases and J by 1 base, with 13 bases between the two germline ends. As DNA, the CDR3 is TGTGCCACCAGCAAAAACCGGGGGACCCAAGAGACCCAGTACTTC. The encoded protein is CATSKNRGTQETQYF.